This note documents a single T cell receptor beta chain sequence. This receptor's antigen is unknown. Base qualities are not at hand, and no much larger clone is one base apart. Spanning cysteine to phenylalanine, the CDR3 consists of 14 amino acids. Here the CDR3 DNA is all that survives: 42 bases in frame from base 1. V and J are truncated by 6 bases and 7 bases respectively, leaving an intervening sequence of 18 bases. CDR1 ENHRY and CDR2 SYGVKD are derived from the germline V gene. This sample is part of a study of blood T cell repertoires in COVID-19 (dated by TCRdb to the early 2020s). Turning to the overall study: Collaborator samples came from the United States, Italy and Spain and covered acute and convalescent phases of COVID-19. The material from the prospective study consisted of cDNA or gDNA derived from T cells, B-cell-depleted T cells, or PBMCs. Deeply sampled blood TCRbeta repertoires from subjects exposed to, actively infected with, or recovered from COVID-19 were included in the dataset. The repertoires were made available in a free public database intended to serve as a resource for research on the immune response to SARS-CoV-2. The samples were drawn from the first 160 participants of the ongoing ImmuneRACE study and from over 950 subjects provided by 6 global collaborators. A de-identified subject ID, COVID-19 status, age in years and sex were almost always included in the sample metadata. HLA class I and class II types, where available, came from metadata supplied by the sample provider rather than from assay-based typing. The paper's findings and limits, for the study overall: Clinical and demographic metadata were provided uncurated, with the amount varying by source and participant.

TCRbeta CDR3 regions were amplified from genomic DNA using the immunoSEQ Assay, a bias-controlled multiplex PCR. Regarding the original processing steps: Nucleated cell counts per sample were estimated from amplification of reference gene primers within the assay. Sequence reads were collapsed and filtered to measure the absolute abundance of every unique TCRbeta CDR3 rearrangement. For each sample, productive Simpson clonality was calculated by taking the square root of Simpson's diversity index across productive rearrangements. TCRdb limited this immuneACCESS table to in-frame rearrangements with V and J called. A share of clones is missing; checked studies link under half to unresolved V genes, and the rest is unexplained. Clone size and V and J calls were adopted from that table, with D and trimming inferred from the DNA. This sample comprises around 66,000 clones, just under 80% of them detected only once. About 9.8% of the sample lies in the top ten.

The collaborating institutions used their own protocols to collect whole blood in K2EDTA tubes. For TCRbeta analysis, collaborator samples were shipped as frozen whole blood, as isolated PBMCs, or as DNA extracted from either sample type. The receptor was isolated from a human donor in a cohort sampled during active COVID-19. Input material: peripheral blood. The rearranged chain carries TRBV10-3 and TRBJ1-1; there is no confident call for the D gene. The DNA sequence is as follows: TGTGCCATCAGGAGAGGGAAGAACGAGGGTGAAGCTTTCTTT. It translates to CAIRRGKNEGEAFF.